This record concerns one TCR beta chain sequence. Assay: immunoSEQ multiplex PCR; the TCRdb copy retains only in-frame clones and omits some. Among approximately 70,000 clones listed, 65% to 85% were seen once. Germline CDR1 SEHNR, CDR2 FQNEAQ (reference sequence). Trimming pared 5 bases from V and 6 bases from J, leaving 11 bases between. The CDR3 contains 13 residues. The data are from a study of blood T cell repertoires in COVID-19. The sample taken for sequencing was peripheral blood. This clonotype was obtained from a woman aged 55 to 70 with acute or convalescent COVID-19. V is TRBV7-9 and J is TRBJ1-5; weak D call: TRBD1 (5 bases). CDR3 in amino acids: CASSPPGGQPQHF. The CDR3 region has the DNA TGTGCCAGCAGCCCCCCCGGGGGTCAGCCCCAGCATTTT.